These 30 T cell receptor beta chains were sequenced from one sample in a study of T-cell reconstitution after alpha-beta-depleted transplantation in children. Unique molecular identifiers were incorporated during preparation of the TCRbeta library. TCRdb re-derived calls from the PCR reads in MiXCR, one entry per CDR3 protein. The top ten clones hold approximately 2.1% of a sample with about 640,000 distinct CDR3 sequences, 13% of them seen once. Specimen: PBMCs, mostly from graft donor cells, collected 360 days after TCRalphabeta/CD19-depleted stem cell transplant. Receptor source: a male patient younger than 18 who had a stem cell transplant for acute myeloid leukemia, so the T cells may come from the graft donor.

This clonotype has at least ten counts. V gene TRBV3-1 combines with J gene TRBJ2-5, with a tentative D call TRBD1 (6 bases). With 3 bases removed from V and 2 bases from J, the gap between germline ends came to 13 bases. The CDR3 loop spans 15 amino acids. Germline CDR1 is LGHDT and CDR2 is YNNKEL (reference sequence). CDR3: CASSHRGRAQETQYF. CDR3 sequence (DNA): TGTGCCAGCAGCCACAGGGGACGGGCTCAAGAGACCCAGTACTTC.

This clonotype has only a few counts. The V and J genes are TRBV15 and TRBJ2-6; D ambiguous. CDR1 LNHNV and CDR2 YYDKDF come from the germline V gene (reference sequence). CDR3 size: 14 residues. Between the trimmed V and J ends, which lost 5 bases and 0 bases, there was a span of 5 bases. The CDR3 loop reads CATSPSSGANVLTF. CDR3 nucleotide sequence: TGTGCCACCAGCCCGAGCTCTGGGGCCAACGTCCTGACTTTC.

V is TRBV19 and J is TRBJ2-7; TRBD1 or TRBD2 may be the D gene (9 bases each). The V and J ends lost 7 bases and 7 bases respectively, with 23 bases between them. The CDR3 runs 15 residues. Germline-derived CDR1 and CDR2 are LNHDA and SQIVND (reference sequence). The chain's CDR3 is CASKISASGTGEQYF. The CDR3 DNA reads TGTGCCAGTAAGATATCGGCTAGCGGGACAGGGGAGCAGTACTTC.

This clonotype has just a few counts. This rearrangement joins TRBV20-1 to TRBJ1-4; D perhaps matches TRBD1 (5 bases). V lost 1 base, J lost 5 bases, and 11 bases lay in between. The CDR3 extends over 14 amino acids. Germline V gene sequence: CDR1 DFQATT, CDR2 SNEGSKA (reference sequence). CDR3 in amino acids: CSARGGGSNEKLFF. The CDR3 region has the DNA TGCAGTGCTAGAGGGGGGGGTTCCAATGAAAAACTGTTTTTT.

V and J are TRBV10-2 and TRBJ2-7; possible D gene TRBD2, 6 bases. Trimming pared 5 bases from V and 3 bases from J, leaving 17 bases between. Germline CDR1 is WSHSY and CDR2 is SAAADI. This CDR3 is 15 amino acids long. The chain's CDR3 is CASSKGVGGGYEQYF. The CDR3 DNA reads TGCGCCAGCAGTAAAGGCGTGGGGGGAGGCTACGAGCAGTACTTC.

In the case of this clonotype: A junction end diverges from the germline sequence, so it may reflect a read error. This sequence joins TRBV7-2 and TRBJ2-1; D possibly corresponds to TRBD2 (5 bases). The germline CDR1 and CDR2 sequences are SGHTA and FQGNSA. The CDR3 is made up of 11 amino acids. In DNA, the CDR3 is TGTGCCAGCAGTTTAGCGTTTGAGCAGTTCTTC. Amino acid sequence: CASSLAFEQFF. Together with reference TRBV7-2 and TRBJ2-1, the CDR3 gives the full variable domain: GAGVSQSPSNKVTEKGKDVELRCDPISGHTALYWYRQSLGQGLEFLIYFQGNSAPDKSGLPSDRFSAERTGGSVSTLTIQRTQQEDSAVYLCASSLAFEQFFGPGTRLTVL.

The chain carries TRBV20-1 and TRBJ2-2; 12 bases map to TRBD2. With 5 bases clipped from V and 5 bases from J, the junction kept 9 bases outside the gene matches. This CDR3 spans 16 amino acids. Germline V gives CDR1 DFQATT, CDR2 SNEGSKA (reference sequence). This CDR3 reads CSASTSGRRWTGELFF. The CDR3 bases are TGCAGTGCTTCGACTAGCGGGAGACGGTGGACCGGGGAGCTGTTTTTT.

This clonotype came up a few times. V is TRBV7-8 and J is TRBJ2-7, with TRBD2 matching 7 bases. J lost 1 base, V lost 3 bases, and 6 bases had no gene match. The CDR3 consists of 15 residues. The germline gives CDR1 SGHVS, CDR2 FQNEAQ. The DNA for the CDR3 is TGTGCCAGCAGCTTTCCCCGGGAGGCTTCCTACGAGCAGTACTTC. This gives the protein CASSFPREASYEQYF.

This clonotype has more than one count but fewer than ten. J is TRBJ2-3 and V is TRBV28; 7 nucleotides match TRBD2. CDR3 length equals 16 residues. Germline assignment: CDR1 MDHEN and CDR2 SYDVKM. The V gene end was trimmed by 6 bases and the J gene end by 4 bases; junction bases not matched to a gene: 13. The CDR3 here is CASSHTDVLAADTQYF. CDR3 nucleotide sequence: TGTGCCAGCAGCCATACCGATGTCCTAGCGGCAGATACGCAGTATTTT.

J is TRBJ1-4 and V is TRBV15; D not certain. This CDR3 is built from 13 residues. V was pared by 0 bases and J by 7 bases, with 6 bases between. Germline assignment: CDR1 LNHNV and CDR2 YYDKDF (reference sequence). The CDR3 reads CATSRDHGEKLFF. CDR3 coding DNA: TGTGCCACCAGCAGAGATCACGGTGAAAAACTGTTTTTT.

The chain has TRBV4-2 and TRBJ2-7; TRBD2 aligns across 9 bases. The V and J ends lost 2 bases and 3 bases, in that order; junction bases with no gene match: 8. The CDR3 length is 16 residues. CDR1 LGHNA and CDR2 YNFKEQ come from the germline V gene. This CDR3 is CASSQSDSGRDYEQYF. DNA for the CDR3: TGTGCCAGCAGCCAATCCGATAGCGGGAGAGACTACGAGCAGTACTTC.

A few counts support this clonotype. The chain uses TRBV18 and TRBJ2-5; no reliable D call. This CDR3 has 14 amino acids. Germline CDR1 reads KGHSH; CDR2 reads LQKENI. Trimming removed 6 bases from V and 2 bases from J, with 13 bases in between. The CDR3 protein is CASSIRNGQETQYF. The CDR3 DNA reads as TGTGCCAGCTCGATCCGGAACGGTCAAGAGACCCAGTACTTC.

This clonotype was picked up a small number of times. The gene calls are TRBV3-1 and TRBJ2-7; tentative D call: TRBD1 (6 bases). Germline V gene sequence: CDR1 LGHDT, CDR2 YNNKEL (reference sequence). Trimming cost V 1 base and J 1 base, with 8 bases left between them. The CDR3 sequence is 14 residues long. Written as DNA, the CDR3 is TGTGCCAGCAGCCAAGGCAGGGGATCCTACGAGCAGTACTTC. This codes for CASSQGRGSYEQYF.

This clonotype turned up a few times. CDR3 protein: CRRQGPNTEAFF. CDR3 nucleotides: TGCAGGCGACAGGGGCCAAACACTGAAGCTTTCTTT. The genes are TRBV29-1 and TRBJ1-1, with 8 bases matching TRBD1. Germline V gene lookup returns CDR1 SQVTM and CDR2 ANQGSEA. CDR3 length: 12 residues.

This clonotype has only a few counts. The chain uses TRBV20-1 and TRBJ2-1; possibly TRBD2 for D (5 bases). V lost 5 bases and J lost 7, with 12 bases in between. The CDR3 is 12 residues long. CDR1 DFQATT and CDR2 SNEGSKA come from the germline V gene (reference sequence). CDR3 amino acids: CSAQLVRNEQFF. CDR3 nucleotides: TGCAGTGCTCAACTAGTGAGGAATGAGCAGTTCTTC.

This chain links TRBV7-3 with TRBJ2-7; 10 positions agree with TRBD2. Germline CDR1 is SGHTA and CDR2 is FQGTGA. V dropped 8 bases and J dropped 5; count of bases not matched to a gene: 6. The CDR3 has 13 amino acids. The CDR3 nucleotides are TGTGCCAGCGCGGCTAGCGGGGGCAACGAGCAGTACTTC. Its translation: CASAASGGNEQYF.

The V and J genes are TRBV12-3 or TRBV12-4 and TRBJ2-2; unclear D gene. Trimming cost V 7 bases and J 0 bases, with 9 bases left between them. The CDR3 consists of 14 residues. The CDR3 nucleotides are TGTGCCAGCATCTCGGGCCCGAACACCGGGGAGCTGTTTTTT. Protein: CASISGPNTGELFF.

This clonotype was seen a few times. The chain uses TRBV5-1 and TRBJ1-5; TRBD1 aligns across 10 bases. V trimming: 4 bases; J trimming: 4 bases; junction bases outside the gene matches: 8. Germline V gene sequence: CDR1 SGHRS, CDR2 YFSETQ. The CDR3 runs 16 residues. CDR3 nucleotide sequence: TGCGCCAGCAGCCTGTCCCGGGACAGGGGTAATCAGCCCCAGCATTTT. It encodes CASSLSRDRGNQPQHF.

This clonotype has just a few counts. The chain has TRBV15 and TRBJ1-2; 10 nucleotides line up with TRBD1. Germline V gives CDR1 LNHNV, CDR2 YYDKDF (reference sequence). The CDR3 has 13 amino acids. V shed 5 bases and J 6 bases; nucleotides not matched to a gene: 3. The DNA of the CDR3 is TGTGCCACCAGCGGACAGGGGGAAGATGGCTACACCTTC. Amino acid sequence: CATSGQGEDGYTF.

This sequence joins TRBV5-1 and TRBJ2-2, with no clear D. The CDR3 sequence is 15 residues long. Trimming shortened V by 8 bases and J by 2 bases, and 16 bases separated the two germline ends. Germline assignment: CDR1 SGHRS and CDR2 YFSETQ. CDR3 coding DNA: TGCGCCAGTCCGGAGATGACGTCCAACACCGGGGAGCTGTTTTTT. This codes for CASPEMTSNTGELFF.

The V and J genes are TRBV7-6 and TRBJ2-1; 12 bases are a match to TRBD2. This CDR3 region has 18 residues. The germline V gene has CDR1 SGHVS and CDR2 FNYEAQ. V was pared by 1 base and J by 9 bases, with 13 bases of the junction left unmatched. DNA for the CDR3: TGTGCCAGCAGCTTAGAATCCCTAGCGGGAGGGCAGGGGGGTGAGCAGTTCTTC. Its protein is CASSLESLAGGQGGEQFF.

CDR3 coding DNA: TGCAGTGCTAGAGGCGAACTAGCGGGAGGGCTGAAGACCCAGTACTTC. This encodes CSARGELAGGLKTQYF. This chain joins TRBV20-1 and TRBJ2-5; 13 bases match TRBD2. The CDR3 totals 16 residues. J lost 6 bases, V lost 1 base, and 8 bases had no gene match. Germline V gene sequence: CDR1 DFQATT, CDR2 SNEGSKA (reference sequence).

This clonotype was seen a handful of times. The chain uses TRBV28 and TRBJ2-2, with 9 bases fitting TRBD2. CDR1 and CDR2 (germline): MDHEN, SYDVKM. CDR3 length equals 16 residues. V was clipped by 7 bases and J by 5 bases; unmatched bases: 11. The chain's CDR3 is CASTLRGTSLTGELFF. CDR3 sequence (DNA): TGTGCCAGCACCCTCAGAGGGACTAGCTTAACCGGGGAGCTGTTTTTT.

This clonotype was recorded a few times. V gene TRBV27 combines with J gene TRBJ2-1; 14 positions agree with TRBD2. V shed 7 bases and J 2 bases; nucleotides not matched to a gene: 7. CDR3 length: 17 residues. CDR1 is MNHEY, CDR2 SMNVEV, per germline (reference sequence). CDR3 sequence: CASTPGLAGGPYNEQFF. The CDR3 DNA sequence: TGTGCCAGCACCCCCGGACTAGCGGGAGGCCCCTACAATGAGCAGTTCTTC.

This clonotype was observed once. The J gene is TRBJ1-6, the V gene TRBV5-5; no firm D call. The V end lost 0 bases, the J end lost 3 bases, and 7 bases lay between the germline ends. This CDR3 has 15 amino acids. Germline V CDR1 and CDR2: SGHKS, YYEKEE (reference sequence). The CDR3 reads CASSLEGFYNSPLHF. The DNA of the CDR3 is TGTGCCAGCAGCTTGGAAGGGTTCTATAATTCACCCCTCCACTTT.

Only a few counts were recorded for this clonotype. The chain has TRBV12-3 or TRBV12-4 and TRBJ2-2; the D call may be TRBD1 or TRBD2 (5 bases each). The V end lost 3 bases, the J end lost 5 bases, and 16 bases lay between the germline ends. The CDR3 spans 16 residues. The CDR3 spells CASSFYGGVGTGELFF. In DNA, the CDR3 is TGTGCCAGCAGTTTTTATGGGGGAGTAGGGACCGGGGAGCTGTTTTTT.

This clonotype has a count of ten or more. The gene calls are TRBV29-1 and TRBJ2-4, with D hard to call. The length of the CDR3 is 13 residues. Germline loops: CDR1 SQVTM, CDR2 ANQGSEA. V was cut by 5 bases and J by 0 bases, with 8 bases left in between. The CDR3 DNA is TGCAGCGTTCGGCGGCTAGCCAAAAACATTCAGTACTTC. It yields the protein CSVRRLAKNIQYF.

The rearrangement uses TRBV30 and TRBJ2-3; 8 bases are shared with TRBD2. The CDR3 is 13 residues long. Germline V gives CDR1 GTSNPN, CDR2 SVGIG (reference sequence). J lost 4 bases, V lost 8 bases, and 8 bases had no gene match. The CDR3 reads CARGLAGSDTQYF. CDR3 in DNA: TGTGCCCGAGGGCTAGCGGGCTCAGATACGCAGTATTTT.

This clonotype was seen a few times. J is TRBJ2-5 and V is TRBV20-1; TRBD2 matches at 10 bases. The CDR3 has 12 amino acids. V shed 7 bases and J 4 bases; nucleotides not matched to a gene: 3. In germline, CDR1 is DFQATT, CDR2 SNEGSKA (reference sequence). This chain's CDR3 is CSVRLAGETQYF. CDR3 DNA sequence: TGCAGTGTCAGACTAGCGGGAGAGACCCAGTACTTC.

This clonotype was counted between two and nine times. CDR3 residues: CASRGGWGPPSYEQYF. The CDR3 DNA sequence: TGTGCCAGCAGGGGGGGGTGGGGGCCGCCCTCCTACGAGCAGTACTTC. The V and J genes are TRBV7-2 and TRBJ2-7; perhaps TRBD2 as D (7 bases). Germline CDR1 SGHTA, CDR2 FQGNSA. The CDR3 spans 16 residues. The V end lost 6 bases, the J end lost 0 bases, and 18 bases lay between the germline ends. Supplemented by reference TRBV7-2 and TRBJ2-7, the full variable domain reads GAGVSQSPSNKVTEKGKDVELRCDPISGHTALYWYRQSLGQGLEFLIYFQGNSAPDKSGLPSDRFSAERTGGSVSTLTIQRTQQEDSAVYLCASRGGWGPPSYEQYFGPGTRLTVT.